These 8 T cell receptor beta chains were sequenced from one sample in a study of T-cell memory formation after mild COVID-19. TCRdb reprocessed the 5' RACE reads with MiXCR, giving one entry per CDR3 protein. The sample consists of around 410,000 distinct CDR3 sequences, around 22% of them appearing once. The sample taken for sequencing was PBMCs or a T cell subset sorted from them (not recorded which). The receptors originated from an adult woman who had mild COVID-19 (a few samples of this study predate the infection). Cell type and time point are not known.

V usage is TRBV2 and J usage is TRBJ2-7; TRBD1 matches 8 bases. Germline trimming cut 2 bases from V and 5 bases from J; bases unmatched to any gene: 5. From germline, CDR1 is SNHLY and CDR2 FYNNEI. The CDR3 is made up of 14 amino acids. CDR3 DNA sequence: TGTGCCAGCAGTGAAAGGACAGGGTGGCACGAGCAGTACTTC. This codes for CASSERTGWHEQYF.

V and J are TRBV3-1 and TRBJ2-7; no clear D gene. V was cut by 0 bases and J by 3 bases, with 6 bases left in between. Per germline, CDR1 LGHDT and CDR2 YNNKEL (reference sequence). This CDR3 is built from 13 residues. CDR3 loop: CASSQDRDYEQYF. The CDR3, as DNA: TGTGCCAGCAGCCAAGATCGCGACTACGAGCAGTACTTC.

This chain connects TRBV4-3 to TRBJ2-4, with 8 positions matching TRBD2. The trim removed 1 base at V and 0 bases at J, leaving 5 bases unmatched. The CDR3 covers 17 residues. Germline V lookup: CDR1 LGHNA, CDR2 YSLEER. The CDR3 DNA reads TGCGCCAGCAGCCAAGGCACGGGAGGGCTAGCCAAAAACATTCAGTACTTC. Protein sequence: CASSQGTGGLAKNIQYF.

CDR3 DNA: TGTGCCAGCAGTTTAGAGGCGGGTACAGATACGCAGTATTTT. Translation: CASSLEAGTDTQYF. The chain has TRBV12-3 or TRBV12-4 and TRBJ2-3; perhaps TRBD2 as D (5 bases). The CDR3 is 14 residues long. Trimming shortened V by 1 base and J by 3 bases, and 8 bases separated the two germline ends.

The chain has TRBV11-2 and TRBJ1-6, with D perhaps matching TRBD1 (5 bases). With 1 base removed from V and 7 bases from J, the gap between germline ends came to 11 bases. The CDR3 consists of 15 residues. Germline assignment: CDR1 SGHAT and CDR2 FQNNGV. CDR3 bases: TGTGCCAGCAGCTTAGCGGAGACAGCGAATTCACCCCTCCACTTT. Translating it yields CASSLAETANSPLHF.

The CDR3 DNA reads as TGCAGTGCCGGGGAAGGGGGGCCATTTAGGAATGAGCAGTTCTTC. Its translation: CSAGEGGPFRNEQFF. The chain links TRBV20-1 to TRBJ2-1, with D perhaps assigned TRBD1 or TRBD2 (6 bases each). Germline V gene lookup returns CDR1 DFQATT and CDR2 SNEGSKA (reference sequence). The germline V and J ends were trimmed by 6 bases and 7 bases, with 22 bases remaining between them. This CDR3 is 15 amino acids long.

CDR3 loop: CASSPRESGELFF. For the CDR3, the DNA is TGTGCCAGCAGTCCGAGGGAGTCCGGGGAGCTGTTTTTT. This sequence joins TRBV12-3 or TRBV12-4 and TRBJ2-2; TRBD2 might be the D (5 bases). The V end was cut by 5 bases, the J end by 6 bases, with 10 bases between. This CDR3 comprises 13 residues.

Comments on this clonotype: This is likely a read error, given that the CDR3 carries no conserved phenylalanine or tryptophan at its end. The CDR3 loop reads CASSLTSALNEQFL. DNA for the CDR3: TGTGCCAGCAGCTTAACGTCGGCTCTCAATGAGCAGTTCTTA. The rearrangement uses TRBV7-3 and TRBJ2-1; D is ambiguous. The CDR3 contains 14 residues. The V end lost 0 bases, the J end lost 6 bases, and 9 bases lay between the germline ends. From germline, CDR1 is SGHTA and CDR2 FQGTGA.